A single sample is the source of the 21 T cell receptor beta chains below, sequenced in a study of CXCR3-negative and CXCR3-positive naive CD8 T cells. In preparing the TRB cDNA libraries, 5' RACE with UMI labels was used. TCRdb reanalyzed the 5' RACE reads and collapses them to one entry per CDR3 protein, without DNA. In total, the table holds around 45,000 distinct CDR3 sequences. The sequencing sample was made of naive CXCR3- CD8+ T cells from blood. Subset meaning: CD45RO-CCR7+CD27+CD95- naive CD8+ T cells lacking CXCR3 (TNR3-). The receptors shown here come from a human donor in good health. Some clones in this sample may be carry-over from other donors' samples.

The chain employs TRBV12-3 or TRBV12-4 and TRBJ2-3; TCRdb's D call, TRBD2, is unchecked because there is no DNA. The CDR3 contains 16 residues. CDR3 loop: CASSHPLAGSTDTQYF.

The chain has TRBV2 and TRBJ1-2; checking the TCRdb D call of TRBD1 is not possible without DNA. CDR1 is SNHLY and CDR2 is FYNNEI in the germline V gene. CDR3 size: 12 residues. This CDR3 reads CATGQGDRGYTF.

V is TRBV7-9 and J is TRBJ2-1; the TCRdb D gene call, TRBD1, has no DNA to confirm it. Germline CDR1 reads SEHNR; CDR2 reads FQNEAQ (reference sequence). This CDR3 contains 16 residues. This chain's CDR3 is CASNPTGGAEDNEQFF.

V and J are TRBV25-1 and TRBJ2-3. Looked up from germline, CDR1 is MGHDK and CDR2 is SYGVNS. CDR3 length: 14 residues. This CDR3 reads CASSLSMPTDTQYF. Supplemented by reference TRBV25-1 and TRBJ2-3, the full variable domain reads EADIYQTPRYLVIGTGKKITLECSQTMGHDKMYWYQQDPGMELHLIHYSYGVNSTEKGDLSSESTVSRIRTEHFPLTLESARPSHTSQYLCASSLSMPTDTQYFGPGTRLTVL.

This chain connects TRBV28 to TRBJ2-4; no DNA is available, so the TRBD2 call from TCRdb remains unchecked. The CDR3 length is 15 residues. The germline V gene encodes CDR1 MDHEN and CDR2 SYDVKM. The CDR3 protein is CASSLYGGDRNIQYF.

This rearrangement joins TRBV13 to TRBJ2-3. This CDR3 is built from 14 residues. CDR1 is PRHDT, CDR2 FYEKMQ, per germline (reference sequence). CDR3 residues: CASSQRGATDTQYF.

CDR3 residues: CSALLDGIYGYTF. The rearrangement joins TRBV29-1 to TRBJ1-2. CDR3 length: 13 amino acids. CDR1 is SQVTM and CDR2 is ANQGSEA in the germline V gene.

J is TRBJ1-1 and V is TRBV28; as DNA is missing, the TRBD1 call by TCRdb cannot be tested. Germline V gives CDR1 MDHEN, CDR2 SYDVKM. The CDR3 loop spans 14 amino acids. The CDR3 reads CASSSRQPNTEAFF.

The chain recombines TRBV6-2 or TRBV6-3 with TRBJ2-1; the TRBD1 assignment by TCRdb is unverifiable without DNA. The V gene's germline CDR1 is MNHEY and CDR2 SVGEGT. This CDR3 comprises 17 residues. CDR3 loop: CASSYPLGGGADNEQFF.

J is TRBJ2-7 and V is TRBV7-6; the TCRdb D gene call, TRBD1, has no DNA to confirm it. CDR3 length: 14 amino acids. In germline, CDR1 is SGHVS, CDR2 FNYEAQ. The chain's CDR3 is CASSRIGTGYEQYF.

CDR3 residues: CASSPTGVYEQYF. The V and J genes are TRBV28 and TRBJ2-7. The CDR3 is 13 residues long. Germline assignment: CDR1 MDHEN and CDR2 SYDVKM.

V usage is TRBV20-1 and J usage is TRBJ2-7; TCRdb's D call of TRBD1 is untestable without DNA. The CDR3 has 16 amino acids. Germline CDR1 is DFQATT and CDR2 is SNEGSKA (reference sequence). The CDR3: CSARLPGDRLSYEQYF.

The genes are TRBV7-6 and TRBJ2-7. Germline loops: CDR1 SGHVS, CDR2 FNYEAQ. CDR3 length: 13 residues. CDR3 in amino acids: CASSPGGILGQYF. Filled out from reference TRBV7-6 and TRBJ2-7, the complete variable domain reads GAGVSQSPRYKVTKRGQDVALRCDPISGHVSLYWYRQALGQGPEFLTYFNYEAQQDKSGLPNDRFSAERPEGSISTLTIQRTEQRDSAMYRCASSPGGILGQYFGPGTRLTVT.

This sequence joins TRBV13 and TRBJ2-7; TCRdb calls TRBD1, which cannot be checked without DNA. This CDR3 is 14 amino acids long. CDR1 and CDR2 from the germline V gene are PRHDT and FYEKMQ (reference sequence). CDR3 region: CASSLGQGAREQYF.

The V gene is TRBV7-2, the J gene TRBJ1-2; TCRdb outputs TRBD1, but without DNA this stays unchecked. The CDR3 has 14 residues. The germline V gene encodes CDR1 SGHTA and CDR2 FQGNSA. The CDR3 region is CASSPDREVGGYTF.

The rearrangement uses TRBV18 and TRBJ2-7; TCRdb returns TRBD1, unconfirmable since there is no DNA. CDR1 and CDR2 (germline): KGHSH, LQKENI. This CDR3 has 13 residues. This CDR3 is CASSSGQSYEQYF.

The chain links TRBV3-1 to TRBJ1-6; TCRdb gives TRBD1 as the D gene, but with no DNA this cannot be confirmed. The CDR3 extends over 12 amino acids. Per the germline V gene, CDR1 is LGHDT and CDR2 is YNNKEL (reference sequence). The CDR3: CASSQGGEPLHF.

V and J are TRBV6-5 and TRBJ2-5; lacking DNA, the TRBD2 call made by TCRdb goes unchecked. CDR1 MNHEY and CDR2 SVGAGI come from the germline V gene. This CDR3 is 17 amino acids long. The CDR3 loop reads CASIGFGLAGREETQYF.

The gene calls are TRBV27 and TRBJ2-2; TCRdb's D call of TRBD1 is untestable without DNA. The CDR3 has 16 residues. CDR1 and CDR2 from the germline V gene are MNHEY and SMNVEV (reference sequence). CDR3: CASSPTTGMSTGELFF.

The chain couples TRBV4-3 to TRBJ1-6; TCRdb lists TRBD1, though no DNA is available to test this call. Germline values: CDR1 LGHNA, CDR2 YSLEER. The CDR3 totals 17 residues. The CDR3 region is CASSQAVPGGSGSPLHF.

The chain is built from TRBV28 and TRBJ2-1. Germline values: CDR1 MDHEN, CDR2 SYDVKM. The CDR3 is 12 amino acids. The chain's CDR3 is CASSLSRNEQFF.